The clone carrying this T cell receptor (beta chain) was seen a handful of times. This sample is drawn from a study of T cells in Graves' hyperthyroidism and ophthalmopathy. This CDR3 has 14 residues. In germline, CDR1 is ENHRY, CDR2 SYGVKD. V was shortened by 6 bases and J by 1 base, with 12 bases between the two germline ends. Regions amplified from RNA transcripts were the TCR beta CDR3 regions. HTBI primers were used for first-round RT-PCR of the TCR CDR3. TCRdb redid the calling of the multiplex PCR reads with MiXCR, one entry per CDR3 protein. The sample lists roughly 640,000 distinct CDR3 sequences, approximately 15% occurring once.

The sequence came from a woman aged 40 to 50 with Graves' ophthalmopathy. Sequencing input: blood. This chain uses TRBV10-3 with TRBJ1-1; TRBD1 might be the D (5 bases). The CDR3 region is CAIRPGLPNTEAFF. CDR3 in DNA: TGTGCCATCAGACCGGGACTCCCGAACACTGAAGCTTTCTTT.